This T cell receptor beta chain was obtained from a study of cytomegalovirus exposure and HLA in healthy donors. Points from the study as a whole: In an earlier analysis, in several hundred donors, most V segments appeared productive either ~87% or ~30% of the time.

The germline V gene has CDR1 SGDLS and CDR2 YYNGEE. V was pared by 2 bases and J by 5 bases, with 13 bases of the junction left unmatched. This CDR3 has 17 residues. As concerns this clone: The antigen is undetermined.

PCR employed 60 Vbeta and 13 Jbeta primers. Measured with immunoSEQ multiplex PCR; TCRdb has only the in-frame clones, and not every one. The sample lists some 96,000 clones, 55% to 75% occurring once. The chain links TRBV9 to TRBJ2-5, with 9 nucleotides matching TRBD1. Sequenced: PBMCs. This clonotype was sampled from a man between 60 and 70 years old in good health and CMV-seronegative. This CDR3 is CASSVGQGPLPFETQYF. As DNA, the CDR3 is TGTGCCAGCAGCGTCGGACAGGGGCCTTTACCTTTCGAGACCCAGTACTTC.